The rows below give T cell receptor beta chains drawn from one sample of a study of blood T cell repertoires in COVID-19. Profiled with immunoSEQ multiplex PCR; TCRdb holds only in-frame clones, not every one. This sample has under 150,000 clones, with around 87% found just once. Material for sequencing was peripheral blood. Receptors were obtained from a woman in her thirties or forties with acute or convalescent COVID-19. The CDR3 runs from the conserved cysteine through the conserved F or W. Each record gives: clone size, V gene, J gene, D gene, CDR3 DNA, CDR3 protein. D genes are given only for firm matches. Size values are once, few and many counts, or a class for expanded clones, and some rows have none.

abundance: -
v_gene: TRBV18
j_gene: TRBJ1-5
d_gene: TRBD1
CDR3nt: TGTGCCAGCTCAGGAGACAGGGGTCGGATTCAGCCCCAGCATTTT
CDR3aa: CASSGDRGRIQPQHF

abundance: once
v_gene: TRBV5-1
j_gene: TRBJ2-7
d_gene: -
CDR3nt: TGCGCCAGCAGCTCGGGACATACCTACGAGCAGTACTTC
CDR3aa: CASSSGHTYEQYF

abundance: once
v_gene: TRBV30
j_gene: TRBJ1-2
d_gene: -
CDR3nt: TGTGCCTGGAGCGCCACAGGGAGTAGGGGCTACACCTTC
CDR3aa: CAWSATGSRGYTF

abundance: once
v_gene: TRBV27
j_gene: TRBJ1-5
d_gene: TRBD1
CDR3nt: TGTGCCAGCAGTTTAAAAGGGACAGACTATAGCAATCAGCCCCAGCATTTT
CDR3aa: CASSLKGTDYSNQPQHF

abundance: -
v_gene: TRBV29-1
j_gene: TRBJ1-5
d_gene: -
CDR3nt: TGCAGCGTTGGGGAGGTTAGCAATCAGCCCCAGCATTTT
CDR3aa: CSVGEVSNQPQHF

abundance: -
v_gene: TRBV9
j_gene: TRBJ2-7
d_gene: -
CDR3nt: TGTGCCAGCAGCGTCGGTGGGGGCCCGCTCTACGAGCAGTACTTC
CDR3aa: CASSVGGGPLYEQYF

abundance: -
v_gene: TRBV5-4
j_gene: TRBJ2-2
d_gene: TRBD1
CDR3nt: TGTGCCAGCAGCTCGAGGACAGGGACTGTGAACACCGGGGAGCTGTTTTTT
CDR3aa: CASSSRTGTVNTGELFF

abundance: -
v_gene: TRBV29-1
j_gene: TRBJ1-3
d_gene: TRBD1
CDR3nt: TGCAGCGTTGAAGTTGAGGCCACAGGGGCCTCTGGAAACACCATATATTTT
CDR3aa: CSVEVEATGASGNTIYF

abundance: -
v_gene: TRBV6-2/TRBV6-3
j_gene: TRBJ1-6
d_gene: TRBD1
CDR3nt: TGTGCCAGCAGTTACATCGGACAGGGGGCACCTTCACCCCTCCACTTT
CDR3aa: CASSYIGQGAPSPLHF

abundance: -
v_gene: TRBV11-2
j_gene: TRBJ1-1
d_gene: TRBD1
CDR3nt: TGTGCCAGCAGCCGTGTCACAGGGGGGGACACTGAAGCTTTCTTT
CDR3aa: CASSRVTGGDTEAFF

abundance: once
v_gene: TRBV21-1
j_gene: TRBJ2-2
d_gene: -
CDR3nt: TGTGCCAGCAGCAAAATCGGCCCAGGAGCGGGAGTATGGAACACCGGGGAGCTGTTTTTT
CDR3aa: CASSKIGPGAGVWNTGELFF

abundance: -
v_gene: TRBV27
j_gene: TRBJ1-3
d_gene: -
CDR3nt: TGTGCCAGCAGTTTCCAGGAAGGAAACACCATATATTTT
CDR3aa: CASSFQEGNTIYF

abundance: -
v_gene: TRBV6-6
j_gene: TRBJ1-2
d_gene: TRBD1
CDR3nt: TGTGCCAGCAGTTACAGGGGGCGAGAAGGCTACACCTTC
CDR3aa: CASSYRGREGYTF

abundance: once
v_gene: TRBV9
j_gene: TRBJ2-3
d_gene: -
CDR3nt: TGTGCCAGCAGCGTAGGCCGGGACTCCTTGACGGATACGCAGTATTTT
CDR3aa: CASSVGRDSLTDTQYF

abundance: -
v_gene: TRBV5-1
j_gene: TRBJ1-2
d_gene: -
CDR3nt: TGCGCCAGCAGCTTGGCTTGGTTGGGGGCCGATGGCTACACCTTC
CDR3aa: CASSLAWLGADGYTF

abundance: -
v_gene: TRBV4-3
j_gene: TRBJ1-5
d_gene: TRBD1
CDR3nt: TGCGCCAGCAGCCAAAAAACAGGGGGAGGCCAGCCCCAGCATTTT
CDR3aa: CASSQKTGGGQPQHF

abundance: -
v_gene: TRBV5-6
j_gene: TRBJ2-5
d_gene: TRBD2
CDR3nt: TGTGCCAGCAGCTTGCCCCGGGGGAGCGGGGGGCCACAAGAGACCCAGTACTTC
CDR3aa: CASSLPRGSGGPQETQYF

abundance: -
v_gene: TRBV5-1
j_gene: TRBJ2-5
d_gene: -
CDR3nt: TGCGCCAGCAGCACCACAGGGCCGGAGACCCAGTACTTC
CDR3aa: CASSTTGPETQYF

abundance: -
v_gene: TRBV23-1
j_gene: TRBJ1-5
d_gene: -
CDR3nt: TGCGCCAGCAGTCAATCGGGGCCACGAGAAGATCAGCCCCAGCATTTT
CDR3aa: CASSQSGPREDQPQHF

abundance: once
v_gene: TRBV27
j_gene: TRBJ2-2
d_gene: TRBD2
CDR3nt: TGTGCCAGCAGTTCTAGCGGGCTCCCTGGGGAGCTGTTTTTT
CDR3aa: CASSSSGLPGELFF

abundance: -
v_gene: TRBV19
j_gene: TRBJ1-2
d_gene: -
CDR3nt: TGTGCCAGTAGTCCCCGGGACACCTATGGCTACACCTTC
CDR3aa: CASSPRDTYGYTF

abundance: -
v_gene: TRBV11-3
j_gene: TRBJ2-2
d_gene: TRBD1
CDR3nt: TGTGCCAGCAGCCCAGGACAGGGGGCTGGCGGGGAGCTGTTTTTT
CDR3aa: CASSPGQGAGGELFF

abundance: -
v_gene: TRBV7-6
j_gene: TRBJ2-1
d_gene: TRBD2
CDR3nt: TGTGCCAGCAGCTGGGGACTAGCGGGGGGGTCCTACAATGAGCAGTTCTTC
CDR3aa: CASSWGLAGGSYNEQFF

abundance: -
v_gene: TRBV7-6
j_gene: TRBJ1-4
d_gene: -
CDR3nt: TGTGCCAGCAGCTTAGCCTCGGGTGGAGCTAATGAAAAACTGTTTTTT
CDR3aa: CASSLASGGANEKLFF

abundance: -
v_gene: TRBV20-1
j_gene: TRBJ2-5
d_gene: -
CDR3nt: TGCAGTGCTAGTGAGTTGTTTCTCCAAGAGACCCAGTACTTC
CDR3aa: CSASELFLQETQYF

abundance: once
v_gene: TRBV19
j_gene: TRBJ2-3
d_gene: -
CDR3nt: TGTGCCAGTAGCGCGCAAAGCACAGATACGCAGTATTTT
CDR3aa: CASSAQSTDTQYF

abundance: -
v_gene: TRBV27
j_gene: TRBJ1-6
d_gene: -
CDR3nt: TGTGCCAGCAGGGGCACCTATAATTCACCCCTCCACTTT
CDR3aa: CASRGTYNSPLHF